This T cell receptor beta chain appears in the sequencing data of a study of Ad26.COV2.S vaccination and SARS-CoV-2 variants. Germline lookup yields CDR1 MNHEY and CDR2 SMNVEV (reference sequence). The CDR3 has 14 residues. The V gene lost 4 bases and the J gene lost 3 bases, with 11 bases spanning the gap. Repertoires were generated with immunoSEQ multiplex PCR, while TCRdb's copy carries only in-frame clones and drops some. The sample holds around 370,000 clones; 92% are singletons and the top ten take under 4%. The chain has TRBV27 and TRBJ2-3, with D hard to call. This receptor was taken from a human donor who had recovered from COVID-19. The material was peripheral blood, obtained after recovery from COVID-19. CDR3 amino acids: CASSWAYETDTQYF. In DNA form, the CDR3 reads TGTGCCAGCAGTTGGGCTTATGAGACAGATACGCAGTATTTT.